A single T cell receptor beta chain is shown here with its context. This entry comes from a study of blood T cell repertoires in COVID-19. Overall study context: Sites across the United States, Italy and Spain contributed samples from acute and convalescent COVID-19.

Profiled with immunoSEQ multiplex PCR; TCRdb holds only in-frame clones, not every one. The repertoire holds about 400,000 clones, with roughly 90% as singletons. The source material was peripheral blood. The receptor was isolated from a man aged 40-55 years with acute or convalescent COVID-19.

The CDR3 loop is CASSQDLRGNQPQHF. CDR3 sequence (DNA): TGTGCCAGCAGCCAAGATCTCCGAGGTAATCAGCCCCAGCATTTT. The rearrangement links TRBV3-1 (or the pseudogene TRBV3-2) to TRBJ1-5, with D unclear. The CDR3 runs 15 residues. CDR1 is LGHDT and CDR2 is YNNKEL in the germline V gene (reference sequence). V lost 0 bases to trimming and J lost 4 bases, with 10 bases between them.